The 10 T cell receptor beta chains reported below all come from one sample, sequenced in a study of blood T cell repertoires in COVID-19. This table comes from immunoSEQ multiplex PCR, and its TCRdb copy is limited to in-frame clones, with some not included. Counted here are 300,000 or so clones, 75% to 90% occurring once; the ten biggest clones make up roughly 3.6%. Material for sequencing was peripheral blood. The receptors were gathered from a woman between 35 and 50 years old with acute or convalescent COVID-19.

The chain joins TRBV7-8 to TRBJ1-6; D is unclear. CDR3 size: 14 residues. Germline assignment: CDR1 SGHVS and CDR2 FQNEAQ. V was cut by 3 bases and J by 3 bases, with 6 bases left in between. CDR3 DNA sequence: TGTGCCAGCAGCTTCCAGGTCTATAATTCACCCCTCCACTTT. Its translation: CASSFQVYNSPLHF.

This chain connects TRBV5-1 to TRBJ2-1, with D perhaps TRBD2 (5 bases). The germline CDR1 and CDR2 sequences are SGHRS and YFSETQ. CDR3 length: 13 residues. The V end was cut by 4 bases, the J end by 10 bases, with 15 bases between. The CDR3 protein is CASSPTARGEQFF. The CDR3 region has the DNA TGCGCCAGCAGCCCTACAGCCCGCGGGGAGCAGTTCTTC.

In this sample, this clone turned up a few times. V usage is TRBV6-4 and J usage is TRBJ1-6; D is uncertain. Germline V gives CDR1 MRHNA, CDR2 SNTAGT. V lost 5 bases to trimming and J lost 5 bases, with 7 bases between them. The CDR3 extends over 13 amino acids. This CDR3 reads CASSKEDNSPLHF. The CDR3, as DNA: TGTGCCAGCAGTAAAGAGGATAATTCACCCCTCCACTTT.

The J gene is TRBJ1-6, the V gene TRBV27; D is ambiguous. The CDR3 sequence is 14 residues long. V lost 4 bases and J 7 bases, leaving 11 bases between the germline ends. Per germline, CDR1 MNHEY and CDR2 SMNVEV (reference sequence). This CDR3 is CASSSPMRNSPLHF. The CDR3 DNA is TGTGCCAGCAGTTCCCCAATGAGGAATTCACCCCTCCACTTT.

The count of this clone is one. The chain carries TRBV7-9 and TRBJ1-3, with D tentatively TRBD1 (5 bases). From germline, CDR1 is SEHNR and CDR2 FQNEAQ (reference sequence). This CDR3 region has 15 residues. V shed 5 bases and J shed 2 bases, with 13 bases lying between them. Written as DNA, the CDR3 is TGTGCCAGCAGCCATTCCGGGGGTACTGGAAACACCATATATTTT. Its translation is CASSHSGGTGNTIYF.

This clone appeared a few times. The chain has TRBV3-1 (or the pseudogene TRBV3-2) and TRBJ1-1, with TRBD1 matching over 8 bases. This CDR3 is built from 18 residues. V was pared by 0 bases and J by 1 base, with 10 bases of the junction left unmatched. From germline, CDR1 is LGHDT and CDR2 YNNKEL (reference sequence). The CDR3 spells CASSQDPHRGVGNTEAFF. The CDR3 DNA reads as TGTGCCAGCAGCCAAGATCCGCACAGGGGGGTAGGGAACACTGAAGCTTTCTTT.

This chain joins TRBV3-1 (or the pseudogene TRBV3-2) and TRBJ1-2, with no clear D. The CDR3 runs to 13 residues. Trimming pared 5 bases from V and 8 bases from J, leaving 15 bases between. CDR1 and CDR2 from the germline V gene are LGHDT and YNNKEL (reference sequence). The CDR3 reads CASSYDLSEGYTF. In nucleotides, the CDR3 is TGTGCCAGCAGCTATGATCTTTCGGAGGGCTACACCTTC.

The CDR3 reads CASSPRWEGMNTEAFF. Here the CDR3 DNA reads TGCGCCAGCAGCCCTCGTTGGGAGGGCATGAACACTGAAGCTTTCTTT. The chain carries TRBV5-1 and TRBJ1-1; D call uncertain. This CDR3 spans 16 amino acids. Per germline, CDR1 SGHRS and CDR2 YFSETQ. Trimming took off 4 bases at V and 0 bases at J, with 16 bases between the two ends.

This chain uses TRBV30 with TRBJ1-5; D ambiguous. The V end lost 1 base, the J end lost 5 bases, and 15 bases lay between the germline ends. CDR3 length equals 15 residues. Per germline, CDR1 GTSNPN and CDR2 SVGIG (reference sequence). The CDR3 sequence: CAWSASSLGDQPQHF. For the CDR3, the DNA is TGTGCCTGGAGTGCCTCGAGTTTGGGAGATCAGCCCCAGCATTTT. The whole variable domain, remainder taken from reference TRBV30 and TRBJ1-5, is SQTIHQWPATLVQPVGSPLSLECTVEGTSNPNLYWYRQAAGRGLQLLFYSVGIGQISSEVPQNLSASRPQDRQFILSSKKLLLSDSGFYLCAWSASSLGDQPQHFGDGTRLSIL.

This clone is a singleton in its sample. The chain employs TRBV6-5 and TRBJ2-6; D ambiguous. CDR1 and CDR2 (germline): MNHEY, SVGAGI. Trimming cost V 0 bases and J 1 base, with 4 bases left between them. CDR3 size: 15 residues. As DNA, the CDR3 is TGTGCCAGCAGTTACTCCGGGTCTGGGGCCAACGTCCTGACTTTC. Translating gives CASSYSGSGANVLTF.